The T cell receptor beta chain described here comes from a study of Ad26.COV2.S vaccination and SARS-CoV-2 variants. Treatment described: over 15 received Ad26.COV2.S at low or high dose, single or two shots; about 5 received placebo; per-sample allocation not given. Following the first vaccine or placebo injection, samples were taken on day 63. The CDR3 sequence is 14 residues long. The V gene end was trimmed by 7 bases and the J gene end by 6 bases; junction bases not matched to a gene: 4. Germline assignment: CDR1 KGHDR and CDR2 SFDVKD. Only in-frame clones appear in the TCRdb table, and some are missing; sequencing was by immunoSEQ multiplex PCR. This table holds 380,000 or so clones, approximately 86% found once.

V usage is TRBV24-1 and J usage is TRBJ2-2; 10 bases are a match to TRBD1. The origin of this receptor is a person between 18 and 65 years old who received the Ad26.COV2.S COVID-19 vaccine or a placebo. Sequencing was performed on peripheral blood, taken in a trial of Ad26.COV2.S vaccine versus placebo. The CDR3 DNA sequence: TGTGCCACCAGAGGGACAGGGGTTGCCGGGGAGCTGTTTTTT. The encoded protein is CATRGTGVAGELFF.